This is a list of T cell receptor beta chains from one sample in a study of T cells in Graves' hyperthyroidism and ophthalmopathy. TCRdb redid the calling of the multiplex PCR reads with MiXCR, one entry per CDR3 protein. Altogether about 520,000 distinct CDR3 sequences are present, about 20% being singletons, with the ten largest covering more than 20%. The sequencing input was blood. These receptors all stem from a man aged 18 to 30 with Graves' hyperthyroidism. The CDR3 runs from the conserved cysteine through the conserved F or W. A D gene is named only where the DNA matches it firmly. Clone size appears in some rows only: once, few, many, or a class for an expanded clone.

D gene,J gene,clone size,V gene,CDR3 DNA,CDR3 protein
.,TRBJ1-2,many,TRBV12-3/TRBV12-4,TGTGCCAGCAGTTTGGCCCAATTCTATGGCTACACCTTC,CASSLAQFYGYTF
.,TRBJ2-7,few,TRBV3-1,TGTGCCAGCAGCCAAGAGGGAGAGCAGTACTTC,CASSQEGEQYF
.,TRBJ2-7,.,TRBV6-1,TGTGCCAGCAGTGAGTTCAGCGTCGAGCAGTACTTC,CASSEFSVEQYF
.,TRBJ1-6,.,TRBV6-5,TGTGCCAGCAGATTATTCTTGGGACTGAATAATTCACCCCTCCACTTT,CASRLFLGLNNSPLHF
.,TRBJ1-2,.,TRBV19,TGTGCCAGTAGTATGAGCCTAGGGTATGGCTACACCTTC,CASSMSLGYGYTF
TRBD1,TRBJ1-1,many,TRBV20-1,TGCAGTGCTAGAGATACAGGGGACACTGAAGCTTTCTTT,CSARDTGDTEAFF
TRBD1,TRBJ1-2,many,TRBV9,TGTGCCAGCAGCATCTCGACAGGGTTTACAACCTACACCTTC,CASSISTGFTTYTF
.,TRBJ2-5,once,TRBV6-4,TGTGCCAGCAGTGGGGGGCCTCGGGAGACCCAGTACTTC,CASSGGPRETQYF
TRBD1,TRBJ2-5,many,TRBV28,TGTGCCAGCAGTCCGCCGACAGGGGAGGAGACCCAGTACTTC,CASSPPTGEETQYF
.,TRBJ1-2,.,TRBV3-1,TGTGCCAGCAGCCAGAGGGAGGGCTACACCTTC,CASSQREGYTF
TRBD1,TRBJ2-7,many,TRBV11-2,TGTGCCAGCAGCCTGGACAGGGAAGCCTACGAGCAGTACTTC,CASSLDREAYEQYF
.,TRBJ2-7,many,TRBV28,TGTGCCAGCAGTTTTCGGTTCTTCCACGAGCAGTACTTC,CASSFRFFHEQYF
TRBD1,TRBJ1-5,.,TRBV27,TGTGCCATCAGTTTCAGGGGGCGGGGAAATCAGCCCCAGCATTTT,CAISFRGRGNQPQHF
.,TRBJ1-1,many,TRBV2,TGTGCCAGCAGTGAAGCGCTGGGGGGCGCGAGAACTGAAGCTTTCTTT,CASSEALGGARTEAFF
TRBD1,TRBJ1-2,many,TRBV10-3,TGTGCCACCCGTCCCGGGACAGGTTTGGGCGCCTATGGCTACACCTTC,CATRPGTGLGAYGYTF
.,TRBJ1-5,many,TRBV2,TGTGCCAGCAAAGTAGGAGGCAATCAGCCCCAGCATTTT,CASKVGGNQPQHF
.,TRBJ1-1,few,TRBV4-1,TGCGCCAGCAGCCAAAAGAGTACAGGGAACACTGAAGCTTTCTTT,CASSQKSTGNTEAFF
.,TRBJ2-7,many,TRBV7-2,TGTGCCAGCAGCTTTGGGTGGGGGCAGGGGAACTACGAGCAGTACTTC,CASSFGWGQGNYEQYF
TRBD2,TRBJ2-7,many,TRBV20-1,TGCAGTGCAGACGATAGCGGGGCTGCTACCTACGAGCAGTACTTC,CSADDSGAATYEQYF
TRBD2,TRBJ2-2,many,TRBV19,TGTGCCAGTAGCTCTGCTAGCGGGGGTTCAGTTCCCGGGGAGCTGTTTTTT,CASSSASGGSVPGELFF
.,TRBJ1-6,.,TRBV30,TGTGCCTCCCATGGGGAATATAATTCACCCCTCCACTTT,CASHGEYNSPLHF
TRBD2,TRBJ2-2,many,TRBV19,TGTGCCAGTAGTATCCTAGCGGGGGAGGGTACCGGGGAGCTGTTTTTT,CASSILAGEGTGELFF
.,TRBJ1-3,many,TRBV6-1,TGTGCCAGCAGTGGATCAACAGCGCACTCTGGAAACACCATATATTTT,CASSGSTAHSGNTIYF
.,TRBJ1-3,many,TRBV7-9,TGTGCCAGCAGACCCGGCCTAATGGGAAACACCATATATTTT,CASRPGLMGNTIYF
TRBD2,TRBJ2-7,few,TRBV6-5,TGTGCCAGCAGTTACTTCCCGGGGGGCTACGAGCAGTACTTC,CASSYFPGGYEQYF
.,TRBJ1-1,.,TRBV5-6,TGTGCCAGCAGTTGGGCGGGCACTGAAGCTTTCTTT,CASSWAGTEAFF
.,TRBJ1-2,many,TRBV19,TGTGCCAGTAGTCCTGGAGTTAACTATGGCTACACCTTC,CASSPGVNYGYTF
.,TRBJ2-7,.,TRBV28,TGTGCCAGCAGTTTAGCAGGGAGCGACTACGAGCAGTACTTC,CASSLAGSDYEQYF
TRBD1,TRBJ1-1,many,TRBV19,TGTGCCAGTAGTATCGGGGACAGAGCGCTCTTT,CASSIGDRALF
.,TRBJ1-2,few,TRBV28,TGTGCCAGCAGATGGACAGAGAACTATGGCTACACCTTC,CASRWTENYGYTF
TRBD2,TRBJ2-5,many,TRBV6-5,TGTGCCAGCAGTTCGTCTGTACGGTCGGGAGGGACCCAGTACTTC,CASSSSVRSGGTQYF
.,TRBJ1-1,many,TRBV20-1,TGCAGTGCAAGAAGCGGGGACACTGAAGCTTTCTTT,CSARSGDTEAFF
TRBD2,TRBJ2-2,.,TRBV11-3,TGTGCCAGCAGCCCCGGACTAGGGGACACCGGGGAGCTGTTTTTT,CASSPGLGDTGELFF